This TCR beta chain was recovered during a study of T cells in Graves' hyperthyroidism and ophthalmopathy. General study points: Classification by a 13 V-J model distinguished ophthalmopathy from stable hyperthyroidism.

CDR3 length: 15 amino acids. The V gene lost 1 base and the J gene lost 7 bases, with 16 bases spanning the gap. The V gene's germline CDR1 is LGHDT and CDR2 YNNKEL (reference sequence). This clonotype was counted many times. The target antigen is unknown. It was RNA transcripts that yielded the amplified TCR beta CDR3 regions. The HTBI primer set was used in a first-round RT-PCR of the TCR CDR3. TCRdb re-called the multiplex PCR reads through MiXCR, storing one row per CDR3 protein. Counted here are fewer than 600,000 distinct CDR3 sequences, approximately 14% occurring once; the ten biggest clones make up less than 20%.

This TCR was recovered from a woman between 18 and 29 years old with Graves' hyperthyroidism. The rearrangement links TRBV3-1 to TRBJ1-1; no clear D gene. Material for sequencing was blood. CDR3 bases: TGTGCCAGCAGCCAAGGGAGGACCCCCAGAAATGAAGCTTTCTTT. Translated: CASSQGRTPRNEAFF.